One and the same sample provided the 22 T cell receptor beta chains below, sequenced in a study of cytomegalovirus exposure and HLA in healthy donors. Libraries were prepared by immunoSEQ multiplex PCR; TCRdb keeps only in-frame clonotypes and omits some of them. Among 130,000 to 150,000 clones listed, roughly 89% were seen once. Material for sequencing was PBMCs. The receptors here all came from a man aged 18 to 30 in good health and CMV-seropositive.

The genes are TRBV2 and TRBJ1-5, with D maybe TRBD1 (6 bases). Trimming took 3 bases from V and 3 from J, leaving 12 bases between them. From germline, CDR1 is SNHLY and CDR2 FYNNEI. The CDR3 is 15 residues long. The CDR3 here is CASSEGGADNQPQHF. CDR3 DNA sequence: TGTGCCAGCAGTGAGGGGGGGGCGGACAATCAGCCCCAGCATTTT.

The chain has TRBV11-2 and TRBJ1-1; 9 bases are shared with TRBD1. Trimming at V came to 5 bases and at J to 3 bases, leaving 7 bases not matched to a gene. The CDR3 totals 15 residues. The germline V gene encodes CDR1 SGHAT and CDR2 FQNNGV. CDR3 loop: CASSLLGQGYTEAFF. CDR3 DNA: TGTGCCAGCAGCCTACTGGGACAGGGATACACTGAAGCTTTCTTT.

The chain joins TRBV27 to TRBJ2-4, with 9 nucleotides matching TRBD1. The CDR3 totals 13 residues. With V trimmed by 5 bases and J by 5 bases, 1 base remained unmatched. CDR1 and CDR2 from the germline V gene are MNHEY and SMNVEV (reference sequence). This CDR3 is CASSRQGENIQYF. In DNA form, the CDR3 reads TGTGCCAGCAGTCGACAGGGGGAAAACATTCAGTACTTC.

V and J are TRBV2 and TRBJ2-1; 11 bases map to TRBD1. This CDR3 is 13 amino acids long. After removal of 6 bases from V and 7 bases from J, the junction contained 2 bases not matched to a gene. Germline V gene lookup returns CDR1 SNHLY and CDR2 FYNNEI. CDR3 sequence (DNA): TGTGCCAGCAGGGGGACAGGGGGGAATGAGCAGTTCTTC. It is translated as CASRGTGGNEQFF.

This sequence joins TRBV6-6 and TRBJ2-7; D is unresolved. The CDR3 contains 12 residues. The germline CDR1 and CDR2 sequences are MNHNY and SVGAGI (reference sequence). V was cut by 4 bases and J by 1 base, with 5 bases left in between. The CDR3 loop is CASSFASYEQYF. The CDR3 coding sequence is TGTGCCAGCAGTTTCGCGTCCTACGAGCAGTACTTC.

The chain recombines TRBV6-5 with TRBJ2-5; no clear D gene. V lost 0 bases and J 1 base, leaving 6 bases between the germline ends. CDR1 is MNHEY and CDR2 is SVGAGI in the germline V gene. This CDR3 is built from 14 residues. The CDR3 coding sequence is TGTGCCAGCAGTTACTCATCGGGCCAAGAGACCCAGTACTTC. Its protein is CASSYSSGQETQYF.

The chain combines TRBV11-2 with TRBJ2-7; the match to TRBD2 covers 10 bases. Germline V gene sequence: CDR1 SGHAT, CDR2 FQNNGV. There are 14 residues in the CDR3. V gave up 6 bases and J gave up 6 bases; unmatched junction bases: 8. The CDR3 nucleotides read TGTGCCAGCAGATCTCCGGGACTAGCGAGCGAGCAGTACTTC. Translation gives CASRSPGLASEQYF.

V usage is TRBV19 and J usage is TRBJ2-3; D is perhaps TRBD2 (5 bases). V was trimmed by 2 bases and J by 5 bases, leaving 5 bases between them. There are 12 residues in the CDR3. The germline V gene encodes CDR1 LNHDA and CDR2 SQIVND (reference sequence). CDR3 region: CASSISGDTQYF. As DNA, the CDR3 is TGTGCCAGTAGTATAAGCGGAGATACGCAGTATTTT.

The CDR3 sequence: CAISELATEQYF. The DNA for the CDR3 is TGTGCCATCAGTGAACTAGCAACGGAGCAGTACTTC. V usage is TRBV10-3 and J usage is TRBJ2-7, with D possibly TRBD2 on 6 matching bases. The V end lost 3 bases, the J end lost 7 bases, and 10 bases lay between the germline ends. Germline CDR1 is ENHRY and CDR2 is SYGVKD. The CDR3 is 12 amino acids.

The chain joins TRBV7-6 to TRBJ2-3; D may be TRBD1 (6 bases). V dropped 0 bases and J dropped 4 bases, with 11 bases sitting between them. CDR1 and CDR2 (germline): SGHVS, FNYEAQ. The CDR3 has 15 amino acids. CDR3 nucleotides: TGTGCCAGCAGCTTAGCCAGGGGTGTTGCAGATACGCAGTATTTT. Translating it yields CASSLARGVADTQYF.

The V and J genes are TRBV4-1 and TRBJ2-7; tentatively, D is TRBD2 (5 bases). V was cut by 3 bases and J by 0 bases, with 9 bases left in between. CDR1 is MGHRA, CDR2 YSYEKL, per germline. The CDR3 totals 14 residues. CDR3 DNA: TGCGCCAGCAGCCACCTAGGGAGCTCCTACGAGCAGTACTTC. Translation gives CASSHLGSSYEQYF.

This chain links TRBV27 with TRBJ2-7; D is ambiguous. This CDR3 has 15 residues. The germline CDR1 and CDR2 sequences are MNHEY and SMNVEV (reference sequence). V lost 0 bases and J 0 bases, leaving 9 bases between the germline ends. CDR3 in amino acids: CASSLSGSFSYEQYF. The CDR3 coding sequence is TGTGCCAGCAGTTTATCGGGCTCCTTCTCCTACGAGCAGTACTTC.

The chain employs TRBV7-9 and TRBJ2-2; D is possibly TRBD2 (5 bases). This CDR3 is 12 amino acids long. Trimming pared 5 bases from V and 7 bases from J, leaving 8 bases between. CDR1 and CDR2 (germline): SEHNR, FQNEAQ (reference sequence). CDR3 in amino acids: CASSPRVGELFF. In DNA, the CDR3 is TGTGCCAGCAGCCCGAGGGTCGGGGAGCTGTTTTTT.

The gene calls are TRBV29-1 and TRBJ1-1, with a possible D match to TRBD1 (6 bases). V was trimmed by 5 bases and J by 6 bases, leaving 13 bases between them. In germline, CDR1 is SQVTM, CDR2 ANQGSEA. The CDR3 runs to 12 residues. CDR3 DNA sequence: TGCAGCGTTTTGGACAGTCCAGCTGAAGCTTTCTTT. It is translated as CSVLDSPAEAFF.

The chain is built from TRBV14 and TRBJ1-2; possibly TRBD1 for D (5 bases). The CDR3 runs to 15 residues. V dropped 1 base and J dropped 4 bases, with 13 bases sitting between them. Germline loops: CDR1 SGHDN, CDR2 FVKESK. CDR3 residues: CASSQAAGGGYGYTF. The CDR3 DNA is TGTGCCAGCAGCCAAGCCGCTGGGGGAGGCTATGGCTACACCTTC.

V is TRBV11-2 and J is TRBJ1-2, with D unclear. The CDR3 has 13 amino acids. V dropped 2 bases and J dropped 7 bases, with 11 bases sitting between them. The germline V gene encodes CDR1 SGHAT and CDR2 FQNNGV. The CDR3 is CASSLNGVGGYTF. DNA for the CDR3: TGTGCCAGCAGCTTAAACGGGGTGGGTGGCTACACCTTC.

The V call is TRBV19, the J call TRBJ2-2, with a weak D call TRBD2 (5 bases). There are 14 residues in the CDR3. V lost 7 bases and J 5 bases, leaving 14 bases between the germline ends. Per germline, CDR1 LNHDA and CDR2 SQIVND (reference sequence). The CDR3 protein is CASNPLANTGELFF. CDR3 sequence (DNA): TGTGCCAGTAATCCCCTAGCTAATACCGGGGAGCTGTTTTTT.

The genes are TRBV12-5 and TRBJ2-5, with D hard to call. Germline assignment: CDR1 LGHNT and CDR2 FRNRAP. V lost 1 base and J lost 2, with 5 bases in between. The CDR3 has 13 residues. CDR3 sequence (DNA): TGTGCTAGTGGTTTGGGTCTACAAGAGACCCAGTACTTC. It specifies CASGLGLQETQYF. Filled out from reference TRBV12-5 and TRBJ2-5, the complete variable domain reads DARVTQTPRHKVTEMGQEVTMRCQPILGHNTVFWYRQTMMQGLELLAYFRNRAPLDDSGMPKDRFSAEMPDATLATLKIQPSEPRDSAVYFCASGLGLQETQYFGPGTRLLVL.

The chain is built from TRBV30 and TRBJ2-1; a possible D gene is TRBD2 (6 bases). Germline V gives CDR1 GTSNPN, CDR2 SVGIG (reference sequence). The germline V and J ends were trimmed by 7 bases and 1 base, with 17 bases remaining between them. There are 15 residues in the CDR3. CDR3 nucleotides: TGTGCCTTAAGAAGGGACTTCATATCCTACAATGAGCAGTTCTTC. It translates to CALRRDFISYNEQFF. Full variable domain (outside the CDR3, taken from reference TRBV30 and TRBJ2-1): SQTIHQWPATLVQPVGSPLSLECTVEGTSNPNLYWYRQAAGRGLQLLFYSVGIGQISSEVPQNLSASRPQDRQFILSSKKLLLSDSGFYLCALRRDFISYNEQFFGPGTRLTVL.

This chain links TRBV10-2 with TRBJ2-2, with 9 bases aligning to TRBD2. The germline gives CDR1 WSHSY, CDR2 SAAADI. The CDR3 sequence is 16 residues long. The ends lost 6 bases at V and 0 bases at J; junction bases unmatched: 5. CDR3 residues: CASSGTSPSNTGELFF. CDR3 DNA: TGCGCCAGCAGCGGGACTAGCCCGTCGAACACCGGGGAGCTGTTTTTT.

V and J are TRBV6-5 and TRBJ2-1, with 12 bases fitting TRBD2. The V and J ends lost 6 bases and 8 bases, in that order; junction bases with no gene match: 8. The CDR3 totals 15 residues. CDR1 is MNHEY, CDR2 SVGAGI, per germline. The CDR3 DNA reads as TGTGCCAGCAGCCCCCTAGCGGGGGGGAGGTATGAGCAGTTCTTC. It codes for CASSPLAGGRYEQFF.

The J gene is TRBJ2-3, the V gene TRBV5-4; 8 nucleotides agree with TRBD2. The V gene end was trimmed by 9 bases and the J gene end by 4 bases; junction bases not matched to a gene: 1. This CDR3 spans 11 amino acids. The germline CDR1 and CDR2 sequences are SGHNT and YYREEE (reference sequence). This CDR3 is CATREADTQYF. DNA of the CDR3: TGTGCCACGCGGGAGGCAGATACGCAGTATTTT.